This entry lists 15 T cell receptor beta chains sequenced from one sample in a study of long-term antiretroviral therapy in people with HIV. Assay version v3.0 of immunoSEQ was used, and it was run at survey level. Assay used: immunoSEQ multiplex PCR; TCRdb lists only in-frame clones, some missing. The profile shows some 35,000 clones, 90% to 95% of them singletons. Here the sequenced sample was unsorted PBMCs, taken around 5.4 years after starting antiretroviral therapy. These receptors were obtained from a woman in her forties or fifties with HIV.

The genes are TRBV27 and TRBJ1-2, with D possibly matching TRBD1 (6 bases). Trimming cost V 6 bases and J 4 bases, with 12 bases left between them. The germline CDR1 and CDR2 sequences are MNHEY and SMNVEV (reference sequence). The CDR3 loop spans 13 amino acids. The CDR3 loop reads CASSLAGVYGYTF. In DNA, the CDR3 is TGTGCCAGCAGCCTTGCAGGGGTCTATGGCTACACCTTC.

This clone was seen once. The rearrangement links TRBV19 to TRBJ2-3, with a weak D call TRBD2 (7 bases). V was clipped by 1 base and J by 6 bases, with 11 bases between them. Germline loops: CDR1 LNHDA, CDR2 SQIVND (reference sequence). CDR3 length equals 14 residues. The CDR3 DNA reads as TGTGCCAGTAGTATAGTTGCGGGGGCGGATACGCAGTATTTT. This encodes CASSIVAGADTQYF. The full variable domain, with the rest looked up from reference TRBV19 and TRBJ2-3, is DGGITQSPKYLFRKEGQNVTLSCEQNLNHDAMYWYRQDPGQGLRLIYYSQIVNDFQKGDIAEGYSVSREKKESFPLTVTSAQKNPTAFYLCASSIVAGADTQYFGPGTRLTVL.

V and J are TRBV5-4 and TRBJ1-1; D remains ambiguous. CDR3 size: 15 residues. The V gene's germline CDR1 is SGHNT and CDR2 YYREEE (reference sequence). V was clipped by 4 bases and J by 0 bases, with 13 bases between them. The CDR3 DNA reads as TGTGCCAGCAGCGGGTGGACGGGTATGAACACTGAAGCTTTCTTT. This codes for CASSGWTGMNTEAFF.

This chain joins TRBV19 and TRBJ1-1, with TRBD1 identical over 7 bases. The CDR3 covers 15 residues. Germline lookup yields CDR1 LNHDA and CDR2 SQIVND (reference sequence). After removal of 5 bases from V and 1 base from J, the junction contained 7 bases not matched to a gene. DNA of the CDR3: TGTGCCAGTAGTCTCCCGGACAGGAAGAACACTGAAGCTTTCTTT. Residues: CASSLPDRKNTEAFF.

The chain carries TRBV5-4 and TRBJ2-1, with 16 nucleotides matching TRBD2. Per germline, CDR1 SGHNT and CDR2 YYREEE (reference sequence). V lost 4 bases to trimming and J lost 1 base; unmatched junction nucleotides: 8. The CDR3 extends over 19 amino acids. Written as DNA, the CDR3 is TGTGCCAGCAGCCCAGGGACTAGCGGGGGGGCCATATCCTACAATGAGCAGTTCTTC. This gives the protein CASSPGTSGGAISYNEQFF. Filled out from reference TRBV5-4 and TRBJ2-1, the complete variable domain reads ETGVTQSPTHLIKTRGQQVTLRCSSQSGHNTVSWYQQALGQGPQFIFQYYREEENGRGNFPPRFSGLQFPNYSSELNVNALELDDSALYLCASSPGTSGGAISYNEQFFGPGTRLTVL.

This rearrangement joins TRBV29-1 to TRBJ2-1; no definite D call. This CDR3 is 12 amino acids long. V was clipped by 6 bases and J by 6 bases, with 12 bases between them. Per germline, CDR1 SQVTM and CDR2 ANQGSEA. The CDR3 DNA sequence: TGCAGCGTCCGGGTTATGGGCAATGAGCAGTTCTTC. It encodes CSVRVMGNEQFF.

The genes are TRBV6-1 and TRBJ2-1; TRBD2 agrees at 9 bases. J lost 9 bases, V lost 4 bases, and 4 bases had no gene match. CDR1 is MNHNS and CDR2 is SASEGT in the germline V gene. There are 13 residues in the CDR3. For the CDR3, the DNA is TGTGCCAGCAGTGGGACTAGCGTCGGTGAGCAGTTCTTC. This translates into CASSGTSVGEQFF.

This sequence joins TRBV5-1 and TRBJ2-5, with 11 bases identical to TRBD1. The ends lost 1 base at V and 6 bases at J; junction bases unmatched: 5. This CDR3 is built from 15 residues. Germline values: CDR1 SGHRS, CDR2 YFSETQ. CDR3 sequence (DNA): TGCGCCAGCAGCTTGTCGGGGACAGGGGGAAAGACCCAGTACTTC. It yields the protein CASSLSGTGGKTQYF.

This clone came up once. The V and J genes are TRBV9 and TRBJ1-4; the D gene is possibly TRBD1 (6 bases). Trimming shortened V by 4 bases and J by 5 bases, and 15 bases separated the two germline ends. The CDR3 sequence is 15 residues long. Per germline, CDR1 SGDLS and CDR2 YYNGEE. The CDR3 reads CASSPGGRRNEKLFF. The CDR3 coding sequence is TGTGCCAGCAGCCCCGGGGGCAGGCGGAATGAAAAACTGTTTTTT.

This clone was seen a single time. The gene calls are TRBV5-1 and TRBJ2-3, with D perhaps matching TRBD2 (6 bases). The CDR3 is 19 amino acids. V lost 3 bases and J lost 5, with 28 bases in between. CDR1 is SGHRS, CDR2 YFSETQ, per germline. The CDR3 protein is CASSSASVPGPSVGDTQYF. The CDR3 coding sequence is TGCGCCAGCAGCTCCGCGAGCGTGCCGGGACCTAGCGTCGGAGATACGCAGTATTTT.

This rearrangement joins TRBV6-4 to TRBJ2-1; 11 bases match TRBD2. V shed 4 bases and J 5 bases; nucleotides not matched to a gene: 4. Germline V gene sequence: CDR1 MRHNA, CDR2 SNTAGT. The CDR3 sequence is 15 residues long. The CDR3 here is CASSVLAGGDNEQFF. Written as DNA, the CDR3 is TGTGCCAGCAGTGTCCTAGCGGGGGGAGACAATGAGCAGTTCTTC.

J is TRBJ2-1 and V is TRBV10-1; TRBD2 aligns across 12 bases. Germline V gives CDR1 WNHNN, CDR2 SYGVQD (reference sequence). There are 17 residues in the CDR3. V gave up 3 bases and J gave up 4 bases; unmatched junction bases: 7. CDR3 sequence (DNA): TGCGCCAGCAGTGACTTTGAGCTAGCGGGGGGGTACAATGAGCAGTTCTTC. Translation gives CASSDFELAGGYNEQFF.

V usage is TRBV18 and J usage is TRBJ2-7; 7 bases match TRBD1. The junction had 15 bases not matched to a gene; V was cut back by 6 bases and J by 7 bases. Germline-derived CDR1 and CDR2 are KGHSH and LQKENI. The CDR3 sequence is 15 residues long. The CDR3 spells CASSRATGQEGEQYF. CDR3 DNA: TGTGCCAGCTCTCGCGCGACAGGGCAGGAAGGGGAGCAGTACTTC.

The chain links TRBV1 to TRBJ2-2; the table's D call TRBD2 went unverified against the DNA. TRBV1 is given as a pseudogene. The CDR3 spans 18 residues. The CDR3: CTSRARFGGSRGTGELFF. CDR3 in DNA: TGCACCAGCAGGGCCAGGTTTGGGGGGAGTCGAGGCACCGGGGAGCTGTTTTTT.

V and J are TRBV10-3 and TRBJ2-1; TRBD1 or TRBD2 may be the D gene (6 bases each). Trimming took 7 bases from V and 5 from J, leaving 12 bases between them. Germline V gene lookup returns CDR1 ENHRY and CDR2 SYGVKD. This CDR3 has 13 residues. The CDR3 is CAINRDLNNEQFF. Here the CDR3 DNA reads TGTGCCATCAACAGGGACTTAAACAATGAGCAGTTCTTC.